Shown below are 23 T cell receptor beta chains from a single sample sequenced in a study of cytomegalovirus exposure and HLA in healthy donors. Primers: 60 Vbeta forward and 13 Jbeta reverse. Method: immunoSEQ multiplex PCR; TCRdb's copy keeps in-frame clones and lacks some. The data show approximately 140,000 clones, 66% seen once. Input material: PBMCs. The receptor source for this set is a woman aged 55 to 70 in good health and CMV-seronegative.

This chain links TRBV28 with TRBJ1-5; D gene unclear. Trimming removed 2 bases from V and 1 base from J, with 6 bases in between. CDR3 length: 14 residues. Germline lookup yields CDR1 MDHEN and CDR2 SYDVKM. CDR3 nucleotide sequence: TGTGCCAGCAGTTTAGTCGGGAGCAATCAGCCCCAGCATTTT. This translates into CASSLVGSNQPQHF.

The chain recombines TRBV11-2 with TRBJ2-1; a weak D match, TRBD1 (6 bases). The CDR3 has 18 amino acids. The V end was cut by 0 bases, the J end by 5 bases, with 20 bases between. Germline CDR1 reads SGHAT; CDR2 reads FQNNGV. This CDR3 is CASSLDRVGGQLHNEQFF. The DNA of the CDR3 is TGTGCCAGCAGCTTAGATCGGGTAGGGGGACAATTACACAATGAGCAGTTCTTC.

Concerning this clone itself: The sample contains more than one DNA sequence encoding this CDR3. V usage is TRBV4-1 and J usage is TRBJ1-3; no clear D gene. CDR1 is MGHRA, CDR2 YSYEKL, per germline. With 0 bases removed from V and 2 bases from J, the gap between germline ends came to 8 bases. The CDR3 is 15 residues long. CDR3 sequence (DNA): TGCGCCAGCAGCCAAGATTCCGGTACTGGAAACACCATATATTTT. Translating it yields CASSQDSGTGNTIYF.

The V gene is TRBV11-1, the J gene TRBJ2-2, with D perhaps matching TRBD2 (7 bases). V lost 4 bases to trimming and J lost 6 bases, with 27 bases between them. Looked up from germline, CDR1 is SGHAT and CDR2 is FQDESV (reference sequence). This CDR3 is 19 amino acids long. The chain's CDR3 is CASSWGRGARESSAGELFF. The CDR3 bases are TGTGCCAGCAGCTGGGGAAGGGGGGCGCGGGAGTCTAGCGCCGGGGAGCTGTTTTTT. Filled out from reference TRBV11-1 and TRBJ2-2, the complete variable domain reads EAEVAQSPRYKITEKSQAVAFWCDPISGHATLYWYRQILGQGPELLVQFQDESVVDDSQLPKDRFSAERLKGVDSTLKIQPAELGDSAMYLCASSWGRGARESSAGELFFGEGSRLTVL.

The chain is built from TRBV6-1 and TRBJ2-3; TRBD2 aligns across 9 bases. Trimming removed 8 bases from V and 5 bases from J; junction bases left unmatched: 11. CDR1 and CDR2 from the germline V gene are MNHNS and SASEGT. The CDR3 is made up of 15 amino acids. The chain's CDR3 is CASLALGLAGDTQYF. The CDR3 region has the DNA TGTGCCAGCCTGGCTTTGGGACTAGCCGGAGATACGCAGTATTTT.

V is TRBV7-2 and J is TRBJ2-2; TRBD2 agrees at 11 bases. Per the germline V gene, CDR1 is SGHTA and CDR2 is FQGNSA. The CDR3 has 15 amino acids. J was trimmed by 7 bases and V by 6 bases; bases with no gene match: 7. CDR3: CASSNILAGVGELFF. CDR3 sequence (DNA): TGTGCCAGCAGTAACATACTAGCGGGGGTCGGGGAGCTGTTTTTT.

The V and J genes are TRBV4-3 and TRBJ2-3; 13 nucleotides align to TRBD2. Germline CDR1 reads LGHNA; CDR2 reads YSLEER. The trim removed 4 bases at V and 3 bases at J, leaving 4 bases unmatched. The CDR3 spans 16 residues. The CDR3 spells CASSLGTSGATDTQYF. The CDR3 DNA reads TGCGCCAGCAGCCTTGGGACTAGCGGGGCAACAGATACGCAGTATTTT.

This chain uses TRBV6-1 with TRBJ1-6, with 11 bases that match TRBD1. Trimming removed 5 bases from V and 12 bases from J; junction bases left unmatched: 9. CDR1 is MNHNS and CDR2 is SASEGT in the germline V gene. The CDR3 covers 15 residues. The CDR3: CASSPDRGPVGPLHF. The CDR3 DNA sequence: TGTGCCAGCAGTCCGGACAGGGGGCCCGTCGGACCCCTCCACTTT.

This rearrangement joins TRBV4-1 to TRBJ2-3, with 10 bases matching TRBD2. Losses at the gene ends were 0 bases for V and 3 bases for J; bases not matched to a gene: 9. CDR1 MGHRA and CDR2 YSYEKL come from the germline V gene. The CDR3 spans 18 residues. Here the CDR3 DNA reads TGCGCCAGCAGCCAAGAGATAGCGGGGGGTAAAGGGACAGATACGCAGTATTTT. Translation: CASSQEIAGGKGTDTQYF.

The gene calls are TRBV5-5 and TRBJ1-1; 8 bases are shared with TRBD1. CDR1 and CDR2 from the germline V gene are SGHKS and YYEKEE (reference sequence). CDR3 length equals 15 residues. V trimming: 4 bases; J trimming: 1 base; junction bases outside the gene matches: 6. CDR3 nucleotides: TGTGCCAGCAGCGTTACCGGACAGGGGAACACTGAAGCTTTCTTT. Its protein product is CASSVTGQGNTEAFF.

In its sample, this clone was seen a few times. V is TRBV5-6 and J is TRBJ2-1; TRBD2 aligns across 9 bases. V was clipped by 4 bases and J by 8 bases; unmatched bases: 7. Germline values: CDR1 SGHDT, CDR2 YYEEEE. The CDR3 sequence is 14 residues long. The CDR3 sequence: CASSPDAGGYEQFF. The CDR3 DNA reads as TGTGCCAGCAGCCCGGACGCGGGGGGGTATGAGCAGTTCTTC.

This chain uses TRBV28 with TRBJ1-1; D remains ambiguous. CDR1 MDHEN and CDR2 SYDVKM come from the germline V gene. This CDR3 has 12 residues. Trimming removed 7 bases at V and 2 bases at J, with 8 bases between. The CDR3 coding sequence is TGTGCCAGCATTTATAGAAACACTGAAGCTTTCTTT. Translation gives CASIYRNTEAFF.

CDR3 amino acids: CSAMTGMGYGYTF. The DNA of the CDR3 is TGCAGCGCAATGACAGGGATGGGCTATGGCTACACCTTC. The J gene is TRBJ1-2, the V gene TRBV29-1; 7 bases fit TRBD1. Per the germline V gene, CDR1 is SQVTM and CDR2 is ANQGSEA. V dropped 7 bases and J dropped 4; count of bases not matched to a gene: 9. This CDR3 region has 13 residues.

The J gene is TRBJ2-3, the V gene TRBV7-2; a weak D match, TRBD2 (6 bases). Trimming took 5 bases from V and 1 from J, leaving 13 bases between them. The CDR3 loop spans 15 amino acids. Germline CDR1 reads SGHTA; CDR2 reads FQGNSA. CDR3 coding DNA: TGTGCCAGCAGCCAAGCGGGCGGGGGCACAGATACGCAGTATTTT. Protein: CASSQAGGGTDTQYF.

V is TRBV2 and J is TRBJ2-5; TRBD1 matches at 11 bases. Germline values: CDR1 SNHLY, CDR2 FYNNEI. Trimming cost V 4 bases and J 5 bases; bases outside gene matches: 6. The CDR3 totals 15 residues. The CDR3 region is CASSADRGRGETQYF. CDR3 DNA sequence: TGTGCCAGCAGTGCGGACAGGGGGCGCGGGGAGACCCAGTACTTC.

V usage is TRBV28 and J usage is TRBJ2-3, with D unclear. The CDR3 extends over 14 amino acids. Germline lookup yields CDR1 MDHEN and CDR2 SYDVKM. V lost 3 bases, J lost 6 bases, and 13 bases lay in between. In DNA form, the CDR3 reads TGTGCCAGCAGTTTCCTGAGGCAGCAGGATACGCAGTATTTT. Its translation is CASSFLRQQDTQYF.

With respect to this clone: In the same sample, other DNA sequences code for this CDR3. The rearrangement uses TRBV19 and TRBJ1-5; perhaps TRBD1 as D (5 bases). Trimming left V 3 bases short and J 2 bases short, with 8 bases between. CDR3 length equals 14 residues. Germline V gives CDR1 LNHDA, CDR2 SQIVND (reference sequence). CDR3: CASSISRGNQPQHF. For the CDR3, the DNA is TGTGCCAGTAGTATTAGCAGGGGCAATCAGCCCCAGCATTTT.

The chain uses TRBV9 and TRBJ2-6; 7 bases map to TRBD1. The V gene end was trimmed by 1 base and the J gene end by 0 bases; junction bases not matched to a gene: 7. Germline V gene data show CDR1 as SGDLS and CDR2 as YYNGEE. The CDR3 runs to 18 residues. CDR3 protein: CASSVRSDRASGANVLTF. DNA of the CDR3: TGTGCCAGCAGCGTACGAAGTGACAGGGCCTCTGGGGCCAACGTCCTGACTTTC.

This chain connects TRBV4-3 to TRBJ1-1; 7 nucleotides align to TRBD1. V lost 1 base and J lost 1; bases outside the gene matches: 6. CDR1 is LGHNA, CDR2 YSLEER, per germline. The CDR3 is 16 amino acids. The CDR3 region is CASSQGVQGENTEAFF. DNA for the CDR3: TGCGCCAGCAGCCAAGGGGTTCAGGGGGAGAACACTGAAGCTTTCTTT.

The chain joins TRBV5-5 to TRBJ1-2; D remains ambiguous. Looked up from germline, CDR1 is SGHKS and CDR2 is YYEKEE (reference sequence). The CDR3 runs 14 residues. V was trimmed by 2 bases and J by 4 bases, leaving 12 bases between them. The CDR3 region has the DNA TGTGCCAGCAGCTTTTCTTCCGGGAGCTATGGCTACACCTTC. It encodes CASSFSSGSYGYTF.

The chain carries TRBV9 and TRBJ1-4; no clear D gene. V was trimmed by 4 bases and J by 0 bases, leaving 7 bases between them. Germline V gene lookup returns CDR1 SGDLS and CDR2 YYNGEE. The CDR3 is 14 residues long. The CDR3 reads CASSLYATNEKLFF. CDR3 sequence (DNA): TGTGCCAGCAGCCTATATGCAACTAATGAAAAACTGTTTTTT.

This clone came up a few times. The chain combines TRBV25-1 with TRBJ2-1; 10 bases align to TRBD2. Germline V lookup: CDR1 MGHDK, CDR2 SYGVNS. CDR3 length: 16 amino acids. Germline trimming cut 8 bases from V and 7 bases from J; bases unmatched to any gene: 14. The CDR3 nucleotides read TGTGCCAGCGCAGAGGCGAAGCGGGGGGGCCGGAATGAGCAGTTCTTC. Amino acids: CASAEAKRGGRNEQFF.

This clone has just a few counts. V and J are TRBV10-3 and TRBJ2-7; TRBD1 agrees at 7 bases. The length of the CDR3 is 15 residues. After removal of 1 base from V and 5 bases from J, the junction contained 8 bases not matched to a gene. The germline gives CDR1 ENHRY, CDR2 SYGVKD. CDR3 nucleotides: TGTGCCATCAGTGAGTTGACAGGGTTGCTAGACGAGCAGTACTTC. Protein sequence: CAISELTGLLDEQYF.